This TCR beta chain was recovered during a study of blood T cell repertoires in COVID-19. On the study more broadly: Acute and convalescent COVID-19 samples came from the United States, Italy and Spain.

In the authors' workflow: Quantification of nucleated cells was approximated via reference gene primer amplification. Data came from immunoSEQ multiplex PCR; TCRdb stores just in-frame clones and leaves some out. V and J calls plus clone size are reproduced from that table; the DNA served to infer D and trimming. In the table there are roughly 150,000 clones, roughly 90% of which are singletons. The CDR3 is made up of 16 amino acids. With 0 bases clipped from V and 5 bases from J, the junction kept 7 bases outside the gene matches. Germline V gene lookup returns CDR1 ENHRY and CDR2 SYGVKD. This chain uses TRBV10-3 with TRBJ2-1, with TRBD1 identical over 7 bases. The receptor was isolated from a man aged 55 to 70 with active or convalescent COVID-19. The sample comprised peripheral blood. In DNA form, the CDR3 reads TGTGCCATCAGTGAGTCGACGGGGACAGTAAACAATGAGCAGTTCTTC. Translated: CAISESTGTVNNEQFF.